What follows is one T cell receptor (beta chain) and its context. Its specificity is unknown. Only in-frame clones appear in the TCRdb table, and some are missing; sequencing was by immunoSEQ multiplex PCR. The sample holds approximately 36,000 clones; 80% are singletons and the top ten take less than 15%. These data come from a study of a mutant IDH1 vaccine in newly diagnosed glioma. This CDR3 has 16 amino acids. Per germline, CDR1 MGHRA and CDR2 YSYEKL. V lost 3 bases, J lost 4 bases, and 7 bases stayed unmatched. Time point noted: week 11, during vaccination. Topical imiquimod was applied with each vaccine dose, which held 300 ug of mutant IDH1 20-mer peptide.

The genes are TRBV4-1 and TRBJ1-4, with 8 nucleotides matching TRBD1. The sample here was peripheral blood mononuclear cells (PBMCs), taken from a glioma patient whose treatment included an IDH1 peptide vaccine. The receptor's source is a woman aged 25 to 39 with glioma. Some clones in this sample may be carry-over from other donors' samples. The CDR3 loop reads CASSHTGGEYNEKLFF. CDR3 bases: TGCGCCAGCAGCCACACAGGGGGGGAATATAATGAAAAACTGTTTTTT.